This T cell receptor (beta chain) was obtained from a study of T cell responses to AZD1222 COVID-19 vaccine. Overall study findings and caveats: Vaccine-associated CD4 TCRs ranged over spike, dominating at 160-218 and 743-854.

The CDR3 is made up of 15 amino acids. The V gene end was trimmed by 1 base and the J gene end by 5 bases; junction bases not matched to a gene: 2. From germline, CDR1 is SGHTA and CDR2 FQGNSA. Some second doses came at about 4 weeks and others at about 12 weeks; these were pooled. On this clone: Its target is unknown.

Libraries were prepared by immunoSEQ multiplex PCR; TCRdb keeps only in-frame clonotypes and omits some of them. Of 140,000 or so clones listed, 90% to 95% are singletons. The sequences come from peripheral blood, collected 28 days after the second AZD1222 dose. This clonotype originated in an adult who received the AZD1222 COVID-19 vaccine. The chain combines TRBV7-2 with TRBJ1-5; 10 bases match TRBD1. CDR3 nucleotides: TGTGCCAGCAGCTTAGTGGGACAGGGGTATCAGCCCCAGCATTTT. It specifies CASSLVGQGYQPQHF.